These 19 T cell receptor beta chains originate from one sample sequenced in a study of spatial heterogeneity in lung cancer. Time point meaning: sample taken at primary tumor resection. Antigens of these TCRs are unknown. Study findings and constraints: Counts that tracked tumor mutation counts were those of expanded intratumoral alpha and beta TCRs.

TCRdb redid the calling of the 5' RACE reads with MiXCR, one entry per CDR3 protein. The sample lists about 7,900 distinct CDR3 sequences; under 7.5% were seen once. The specimen comprised lung tumor tissue, sampled at surgery. These TCRs come from a female donor with early-stage non-small cell lung cancer.

This clonotype was observed many times. Its ends do not fully match the called genes, so a read error is possible. Because this beta chain is a stray read in a library intended to capture alpha chains, its abundance should not be given much weight. The rearrangement links TRBV4-2 to TRBJ2-7, with 8 bases aligning to TRBD2. Germline CDR1 LGHNA, CDR2 YNFKEQ. This CDR3 has 12 residues. CDR3 loop: CASSGRANEQYF. CDR3 coding DNA: TGTGCTAGCAGCGGGAGAGCCAACGAGCAGTACTTC.

This clonotype is medium-sized by share. This beta chain lies outside the target of a library built for alpha chains; its clone size means little. The chain carries TRBV24-1 and TRBJ2-1; 11 bases agree with TRBD2. The ends lost 4 bases at V and 11 bases at J; junction bases unmatched: 3. CDR1 KGHDR and CDR2 SFDVKD come from the germline V gene. The CDR3 consists of 13 residues. CDR3 bases: TGTGCCACCAGTGAACTGACTAGCGGGAAGCAGTTCTTC. Its protein product is CATSELTSGKQFF.

This clonotype was detected many times. Since it is a stray read in a library aimed at alpha chains, this beta chain has a size that is not meaningful. The V and J genes are TRBV27 and TRBJ2-2; D remains unclear. In germline, CDR1 is MNHEY, CDR2 SMNVEV (reference sequence). V lost 3 bases and J lost 5, with 7 bases in between. This CDR3 has 13 residues. This CDR3 reads CASSLEWTGELFF. CDR3 bases: TGTGCCAGCAGTTTGGAGTGGACCGGGGAGCTGTTTTTT.

This clonotype is deemed large (0.1 to 1%). Within a library made for alpha chains, this beta chain is off target, and its count is uninformative. The V and J genes are TRBV2 and TRBJ2-7; D ambiguous. CDR1 is SNHLY, CDR2 FYNNEI, per germline. The V gene lost 7 bases and the J gene lost 0 bases, with 10 bases spanning the gap. This CDR3 has 13 residues. CDR3 residues: CASTLSDSYEQYF. The CDR3 bases are TGTGCCAGCACCTTAAGCGACTCCTACGAGCAGTACTTC. The full variable domain, its missing parts supplied by reference TRBV2 and TRBJ2-7, is EPEVTQTPSHQVTQMGQEVILRCVPISNHLYFYWYRQILGQKVEFLVSFYNNEISEKSEIFDDQFSVERPDGSNFTLKIRSTKLEDSAMYFCASTLSDSYEQYFGPGTRLTVT.

In this sample, this clonotype turned up a few times. The library was prepared for alpha chains; this beta chain is a stray read, so its frequency means little. The J gene is TRBJ1-5, the V gene TRBV19, with TRBD1 as a possible D gene (6 bases). V lost 7 bases and J 2 bases, leaving 9 bases between the germline ends. The germline V gene encodes CDR1 LNHDA and CDR2 SQIVND (reference sequence). This CDR3 comprises 13 residues. This CDR3 reads CASKGVGNQPQHF. Written as DNA, the CDR3 is TGTGCCAGTAAGGGGGTGGGCAATCAGCCCCAGCATTTT.

This clonotype is categorized as medium-sized. With the library built for alpha chains, this beta chain is off target and its frequency is not meaningful. The chain carries TRBV24-1 and TRBJ2-3; D is perhaps TRBD1 (6 bases). Germline assignment: CDR1 KGHDR and CDR2 SFDVKD. This CDR3 region has 14 residues. Between the trimmed V and J ends, which lost 5 bases and 3 bases, there was a span of 11 bases. The CDR3 DNA reads as TGTGCCACCAGTGCGCCAGGGGTGACAGATACGCAGTATTTT. Residues: CATSAPGVTDTQYF.

This clonotype is medium-sized within its sample. Found in a library prepared for alpha chains, this beta chain is an off-target read, and its abundance has little meaning. The chain recombines TRBV5-5 with TRBJ2-3; D possibly corresponds to TRBD2 (7 bases). Germline V gene lookup returns CDR1 SGHKS and CDR2 YYEKEE (reference sequence). This CDR3 is 20 amino acids long. Trimming took off 4 bases at V and 2 bases at J, with 29 bases between the two ends. The CDR3 sequence: CASSITPAQGRGGTTDTQYF. In nucleotides, the CDR3 is TGTGCCAGCAGCATTACACCGGCCCAAGGGAGGGGGGGCACCACAGATACGCAGTATTTT. The entire variable domain, with the rest obtained from reference TRBV5-5 and TRBJ2-3, is as follows: DAGVTQSPTHLIKTRGQQVTLRCSPISGHKSVSWYQQVLGQGPQFIFQYYEKEERGRGNFPDRFSARQFPNYSSELNVNALLLGDSALYLCASSITPAQGRGGTTDTQYFGPGTRLTVL.

At least ten counts were recorded for this clonotype. This beta chain came through as a stray read in a library set up for alpha chains, and its size says little. This sequence joins TRBV5-1 and TRBJ2-5; D remains unclear. This CDR3 has 15 residues. V was clipped by 6 bases and J by 2 bases, with 17 bases between them. Germline V lookup: CDR1 SGHRS, CDR2 YFSETQ. CDR3 residues: CASTRRVPSQETQYF. The CDR3, as DNA: TGCGCCAGCACCCGAAGAGTACCTTCACAAGAGACCCAGTACTTC.

This clonotype is labeled medium-sized. This beta chain came through as a stray read in a library set up for alpha chains, and its size says little. The rearrangement uses TRBV11-3 and TRBJ2-1; no definite D call. The CDR3 length is 13 residues. CDR1 SGHNT and CDR2 YENEEA come from the germline V gene. V lost 5 bases, J lost 1 base, and 6 bases lay in between. The CDR3 reads CASSTGSYNEQFF. The CDR3 DNA reads as TGTGCCAGCAGCACCGGGTCCTACAATGAGCAGTTCTTC.

Many counts were recorded for this clonotype. This beta chain came through as a stray read in a library set up for alpha chains, and its size says little. This chain connects TRBV7-2 to TRBJ2-3, with D unclear. Germline V lookup: CDR1 SGHTA, CDR2 FQGNSA. The CDR3 is 14 residues long. V lost 5 bases and J 6 bases, leaving 15 bases between the germline ends. CDR3 sequence: CASSPPEPRDTQYF. CDR3 nucleotide sequence: TGTGCCAGCAGCCCCCCGGAACCTCGGGATACGCAGTATTTT.

This clonotype qualifies as medium-sized. Being off target in a library aimed at alpha chains, this beta chain has a size of little meaning. This chain connects TRBV29-1 to TRBJ2-5; the match to TRBD1 covers 7 bases. J lost 4 bases, V lost 4 bases, and 3 bases had no gene match. The CDR3 extends over 12 amino acids. From germline, CDR1 is SQVTM and CDR2 ANQGSEA. As DNA, the CDR3 is TGCAGCGTTGCAGGGGACAGAGAGACCCAGTACTTC. Amino acid sequence: CSVAGDRETQYF.

At least ten counts were recorded for this clonotype. As an off-target read in a library built for alpha chains, this beta chain has a frequency of little significance. The chain has TRBV2 and TRBJ2-2; D not certain. Per germline, CDR1 SNHLY and CDR2 FYNNEI. Trimming stripped 2 bases from V and 4 bases from J, with 11 bases between. The CDR3 consists of 15 residues. In DNA form, the CDR3 reads TGTGCCAGCAGTGAACTCCATGGAATCACCGGGGAGCTGTTTTTT. Amino acid sequence: CASSELHGITGELFF. The full variable domain, with the rest looked up from reference TRBV2 and TRBJ2-2, is EPEVTQTPSHQVTQMGQEVILRCVPISNHLYFYWYRQILGQKVEFLVSFYNNEISEKSEIFDDQFSVERPDGSNFTLKIRSTKLEDSAMYFCASSELHGITGELFFGEGSRLTVL.

Within the sample, this clonotype is medium-sized. This beta chain is an unintended read in a library built for alpha chains; its size means little. J is TRBJ2-7 and V is TRBV9; a possible D gene is TRBD2 (5 bases). The CDR3 contains 16 residues. Per the germline V gene, CDR1 is SGDLS and CDR2 is YYNGEE. The V end was cut by 3 bases, the J end by 4 bases, with 20 bases between. Written as DNA, the CDR3 is TGTGCCAGCAGCGCAAGACTCGGAGGTGTGGGATACGAGCAGTACTTC. It codes for CASSARLGGVGYEQYF. Full variable domain (outside the CDR3, taken from reference TRBV9 and TRBJ2-7): DSGVTQTPKHLITATGQRVTLRCSPRSGDLSVYWYQQSLDQGLQFLIQYYNGEERAKGNILERFSAQQFPDLHSELNLSSLELGDSALYFCASSARLGGVGYEQYFGPGTRLTVT.

This clonotype was counted many times. A library made for alpha chains picked up this beta chain off target, so its size means little. The rearrangement links TRBV7-9 to TRBJ1-1; 7 bases agree with TRBD1. J was trimmed by 4 bases and V by 11 bases; bases with no gene match: 10. Germline V CDR1 and CDR2: SEHNR, FQNEAQ (reference sequence). The CDR3 extends over 13 amino acids. CDR3 amino acids: CAVSRGGITEAFF. As DNA, the CDR3 is TGTGCCGTTTCCAGGGGGGGGATCACTGAAGCTTTCTTT.

As for this clonotype: This beta chain came through as a stray read in a library set up for alpha chains, and its size says little. V gene TRBV9 combines with J gene TRBJ1-1, with 7 bases aligning to TRBD1. With V trimmed by 4 bases and J by 5 bases, 8 bases remained unmatched. The CDR3 is 14 residues long. Germline V gene data show CDR1 as SGDLS and CDR2 as YYNGEE. CDR3 DNA: TGTGCCAGCAGCCCGGGACAGAAAAGAACTGAAGCTTTCTTT. It translates to CASSPGQKRTEAFF.

This clonotype has at least ten counts. This beta chain appears as a stray read in a library generated for alpha chains; its size is not informative. The V call is TRBV20-1, the J call TRBJ2-2, with D hard to call. CDR1 and CDR2 (germline): DFQATT, SNEGSKA (reference sequence). This CDR3 spans 13 amino acids. V gave up 3 bases and J gave up 4 bases, with 9 bases separating them. The CDR3, as DNA: TGCAGTGCTAGGGGCCCCCGCACCGGGGAGCTGTTTTTT. Protein: CSARGPRTGELFF.

In its sample, this clonotype is large. The library was designed around alpha chains, so this beta chain is a stray read whose abundance carries little weight. This chain uses TRBV30 with TRBJ1-5; tentatively, D is TRBD1 (6 bases). Germline-derived CDR1 and CDR2 are GTSNPN and SVGIG (reference sequence). CDR3 length: 16 amino acids. Trimming took 0 bases from V and 6 from J, leaving 18 bases between them. CDR3 sequence (DNA): TGTGCCTGGAGTGTACAGGGAAAAGGACGTCTTCAGCCCCAGCATTTT. The encoded protein is CAWSVQGKGRLQPQHF.

By its share, this clonotype is medium-sized. The library was designed around alpha chains, so this beta chain is a stray read whose abundance carries little weight. The CDR3 sequence is CASNIPDQRTEAFF. CDR3 sequence (DNA): TGTGCCAGCAATATACCGGACCAGCGCACTGAAGCTTTCTTT. The V call is TRBV28, the J call TRBJ1-1; D is uncertain. The CDR3 sequence is 14 residues long. Germline V CDR1 and CDR2: MDHEN, SYDVKM. V lost 7 bases to trimming and J lost 4 bases, with 16 bases between them.

Details on this clonotype: Just one base apart from a much larger clone, this may be a read error. This beta chain is a stray read from a library made for alpha chains; its abundance is not meaningful. V and J are TRBV20-1 and TRBJ2-1; 11 bases map to TRBD2. The germline V gene encodes CDR1 DFQATT and CDR2 SNEGSKA (reference sequence). V was pared by 4 bases and J by 9 bases, with 20 bases of the junction left unmatched. The CDR3 is 18 residues long. The CDR3 loop reads CSAIDPPSGVAGGGEQFF. The DNA of the CDR3 is TGCAGTGCTATAGACCCCCCCTCGGGAGTAGCGGGAGGGGGTGAGCAGTTCTTC.